This is a list of T cell receptor beta chains from one sample in a study of response to subunit inactivated influenza vaccine. Using its own MiXCR run on the RT-PCR reads, TCRdb lists one record per CDR3 protein. This sample has about 310,000 distinct CDR3 sequences; roughly a fifth occur once, and the top ten carry around 9.6%. The sequencing used PBMCs from blood, collected about 20 months after vaccination. The origin of the receptors is a man aged 45 to 70 who received an inactivated influenza vaccine. Both conserved end residues are part of each CDR3. The D gene is left open where the match is weak. Size is stated for part of the rows, as once, few or many counts, or as a class when the clone is expanded.

v_gene: TRBV5-4; d_gene: TRBD1; abundance: .; j_gene: TRBJ1-1; CDR3aa: CASGQQGRSTEAFF; CDR3nt: TGTGCCAGCGGACAACAGGGGAGGAGCACTGAAGCTTTCTTT
v_gene: TRBV4-3; d_gene: .; abundance: few; j_gene: TRBJ1-3; CDR3aa: CASSQTGSSGNTIYF; CDR3nt: TGCGCCAGCAGCCAAACAGGGTCGTCTGGAAACACCATATATTTT
v_gene: TRBV6-5; d_gene: .; abundance: .; j_gene: TRBJ1-1; CDR3aa: CASSSWSLNTEAFF; CDR3nt: TGTGCCAGCAGTTCGTGGTCCTTGAACACTGAAGCTTTCTTT
v_gene: TRBV28; d_gene: .; abundance: .; j_gene: TRBJ1-6; CDR3aa: CASSPLPAGTWGVNSPLHF; CDR3nt: TGTGCCAGCAGTCCATTACCCGCCGGGACATGGGGCGTTAATTCACCCCTCCACTTT
v_gene: TRBV4-2; d_gene: .; abundance: few; j_gene: TRBJ2-2; CDR3aa: CASSQSREYGELFF; CDR3nt: TGTGCCAGCAGCCAATCCAGGGAGTACGGGGAGCTGTTTTTT
v_gene: TRBV5-5; d_gene: .; abundance: .; j_gene: TRBJ2-3; CDR3aa: CASSFQGPTQYF; CDR3nt: TGTGCCAGCAGCTTTCAGGGGCCTACGCAGTATTTT
v_gene: TRBV12-3/TRBV12-4; d_gene: .; abundance: few; j_gene: TRBJ2-3; CDR3aa: CASRLGDQADTQYF; CDR3nt: TGTGCCAGCAGGTTAGGGGACCAAGCAGATACGCAGTATTTT
v_gene: TRBV20-1; d_gene: .; abundance: few; j_gene: TRBJ1-1; CDR3aa: CSARQRGYTEAFF; CDR3nt: TGCAGTGCTCGCCAGAGAGGGTACACTGAAGCTTTCTTT
v_gene: TRBV4-1; d_gene: .; abundance: few; j_gene: TRBJ2-7; CDR3aa: CASSQDGTGTYEQYF; CDR3nt: TGCGCCAGCAGCCAAGATGGAACAGGAACCTACGAGCAGTACTTC
v_gene: TRBV7-2; d_gene: .; abundance: .; j_gene: TRBJ1-5; CDR3aa: CASSTTGSNQPQHF; CDR3nt: TGTGCCAGCAGCACGACGGGAAGCAATCAGCCCCAGCATTTT
v_gene: TRBV20-1; d_gene: TRBD1; abundance: .; j_gene: TRBJ1-2; CDR3aa: CSAKTGADYGYTF; CDR3nt: TGCAGTGCCAAGACAGGGGCAGACTATGGCTACACCTTC
v_gene: TRBV5-5; d_gene: TRBD2; abundance: .; j_gene: TRBJ2-7; CDR3aa: CASSSAGNYEQYF; CDR3nt: TGTGCCAGCAGCTCAGCGGGAAACTACGAGCAGTACTTC
v_gene: TRBV6-2/TRBV6-3; d_gene: TRBD1; abundance: .; j_gene: TRBJ1-5; CDR3aa: CASSPVGTGGNQPQHF; CDR3nt: TGTGCCAGCAGTCCTGTCGGGACAGGGGGAAATCAGCCCCAGCATTTT
v_gene: TRBV19; d_gene: TRBD1; abundance: many; j_gene: TRBJ1-5; CDR3aa: CASSPRTGGGNQPQHF; CDR3nt: TGTGCCAGTAGTCCTCGGACAGGGGGAGGCAATCAGCCCCAGCATTTT
v_gene: TRBV4-3; d_gene: .; abundance: .; j_gene: TRBJ2-1; CDR3aa: CASSQRLRLEGHNEQFF; CDR3nt: TGCGCCAGCAGCCAACGACTACGATTGGAGGGGCACAATGAGCAGTTCTTC
v_gene: TRBV7-2; d_gene: TRBD1; abundance: .; j_gene: TRBJ1-2; CDR3aa: CASSLSGQGLYGYTF; CDR3nt: TGTGCCAGCAGCCTCTCGGGACAGGGCTTATATGGCTACACCTTC
v_gene: TRBV7-8; d_gene: .; abundance: .; j_gene: TRBJ1-1; CDR3aa: CASSTYGNTEAFF; CDR3nt: TGTGCCAGCAGCACCTACGGGAACACTGAAGCTTTCTTT
v_gene: TRBV2; d_gene: .; abundance: .; j_gene: TRBJ2-5; CDR3aa: CGVGVNQETQYF; CDR3nt: TGTGGCGTTGGAGTTAATCAAGAGACCCAGTACTTC
v_gene: TRBV10-3; d_gene: TRBD2; abundance: .; j_gene: TRBJ2-1; CDR3aa: CASTGTSGRVSDEQFF; CDR3nt: TGTGCCTCAACCGGGACTAGCGGGAGGGTCTCTGATGAGCAGTTCTTC
v_gene: TRBV6-2/TRBV6-3; d_gene: .; abundance: .; j_gene: TRBJ1-2; CDR3aa: CASSYWDGSPYGYTF; CDR3nt: TGTGCCAGCAGTTACTGGGACGGCTCGCCCTATGGCTACACCTTC
v_gene: TRBV5-1; d_gene: .; abundance: many; j_gene: TRBJ1-1; CDR3aa: CASSSYGDTEAFF; CDR3nt: TGCGCCAGCAGCTCATATGGGGATACTGAAGCTTTCTTT
v_gene: TRBV7-8; d_gene: TRBD1; abundance: .; j_gene: TRBJ1-5; CDR3aa: CASSVTRGQEPRHF; CDR3nt: TGTGCCAGCAGCGTAACCAGGGGGCAGGAGCCCCGGCATTTT
v_gene: TRBV19; d_gene: TRBD2; abundance: few; j_gene: TRBJ2-1; CDR3aa: CASSIDGSGAPKEQFF; CDR3nt: TGTGCCAGTAGTATAGACGGTAGCGGGGCCCCCAAAGAGCAGTTCTTC
v_gene: TRBV5-6; d_gene: TRBD1; abundance: few; j_gene: TRBJ1-2; CDR3aa: CASSLPGQGASGYTF; CDR3nt: TGTGCCAGCAGCCTTCCGGGACAGGGGGCGAGTGGCTACACCTTC
v_gene: TRBV29-1; d_gene: .; abundance: .; j_gene: TRBJ2-7; CDR3aa: CSVRPDTYEQYF; CDR3nt: TGCAGCGTTCGACCAGACACCTACGAGCAGTACTTC
v_gene: TRBV12-3/TRBV12-4; d_gene: .; abundance: few; j_gene: TRBJ1-2; CDR3aa: CASSFRYGYTF; CDR3nt: TGTGCCAGCAGTTTTCGCTATGGCTACACCTTC
v_gene: TRBV4-3; d_gene: .; abundance: many; j_gene: TRBJ1-5; CDR3aa: CASSQESGNQPQHF; CDR3nt: TGCGCCAGCAGCCAAGAATCCGGGAATCAGCCCCAGCATTTT